The 4 T cell receptor beta chains below come from one sample, sequenced in a study of cytomegalovirus exposure and HLA in healthy donors. Primers: 60 Vbeta forward and 13 Jbeta reverse. Profiled with immunoSEQ multiplex PCR; TCRdb holds only in-frame clones, not every one. The sample records about 120,000 clones, roughly 67% being singletons. Material: PBMCs. These receptors all come from a man between 18 and 29 years old in good health and CMV-seropositive.

This clone was observed a handful of times. The chain links TRBV27 to TRBJ2-2; 8 bases map to TRBD1. Germline CDR1 reads MNHEY; CDR2 reads SMNVEV (reference sequence). The V segment lost 10 bases and the J segment 5 bases; nucleotides outside the gene matches: 6. The CDR3 has 13 residues. This CDR3 is CANYRGETGELFF. The CDR3 DNA reads as TGTGCCAACTACAGGGGGGAGACCGGGGAGCTGTTTTTT.

V and J are TRBV19 and TRBJ1-2, with a tentative D call TRBD1 (5 bases). This CDR3 comprises 13 residues. The V gene lost 11 bases and the J gene lost 5 bases, with 18 bases spanning the gap. Germline V CDR1 and CDR2: LNHDA, SQIVND (reference sequence). In nucleotides, the CDR3 is TGTGCCGTGGACGGTCAGGGAAAGTATGGCTACACCTTC. Encoded protein: CAVDGQGKYGYTF.

The V call is TRBV28, the J call TRBJ1-4, with TRBD1 as a possible D gene (6 bases). Trimming cost V 3 bases and J 7 bases, with 15 bases left between them. The CDR3 runs 15 residues. The germline gives CDR1 MDHEN, CDR2 SYDVKM. Here the CDR3 reads CASSFYRVGSEKLFF. The CDR3 bases are TGTGCCAGCAGTTTCTACAGGGTGGGGAGTGAAAAACTGTTTTTT.

This clone has just a few counts. V and J are TRBV11-2 and TRBJ2-2; D gene ambiguous. This CDR3 has 12 amino acids. CDR1 is SGHAT, CDR2 FQNNGV, per germline. Trimming shortened V by 3 bases and J by 5 bases, and 4 bases separated the two germline ends. CDR3 bases: TGTGCCAGCAGCTTCGGTACCGGGGAGCTGTTTTTT. Encoded protein: CASSFGTGELFF.